The entry below describes one T cell receptor beta chain. This record comes from a study of cytomegalovirus exposure and HLA in healthy donors. This CDR3 comprises 14 residues. V was pared by 4 bases and J by 3 bases, with 4 bases of the junction left unmatched. Germline CDR1 and CDR2: SGHTA and FQGNSA. Primers for the PCR totalled 60 Vbeta and 13 Jbeta. TCRdb's copy holds only in-frame clones and misses some; the assay was immunoSEQ multiplex PCR. In the table there are 150,000 to 200,000 clones, about 82% of which are singletons. The chain couples TRBV7-2 to TRBJ1-2; 8 bases line up with TRBD1. The source of this sequence is a woman aged 45 to 65 in good health and CMV-seropositive. The sequenced sample consisted of PBMCs. CDR3 DNA: TGTGCCAGCAGCTCGGGACAGGCCTACTATGGCTACACCTTC. Amino acid sequence: CASSSGQAYYGYTF.